Listed here are 32 T cell receptor beta chains from one sample, sequenced in a study of post-analysis software for immune sequencing data. Study conclusions and caveats: Higher frequency in patients than in controls was seen for roughly five TRBV segments, with TRBV5-6, TRBV5-1 and TRBV20-1 among them.

Every TCR beta cDNA library bore unique molecular identifiers. Each CDR3 protein gets one entry after TCRdb re-called the PCR reads with MiXCR. The repertoire has roughly 540,000 distinct CDR3 sequences, under 40% of them found once; the top ten carry around 6.1%. These receptors' antigens are unknown. The sequenced material came from blood. All receptors come from a girl aged 2 to 17 with multiple sclerosis.

The rearrangement links TRBV29-1 to TRBJ2-5; TRBD1 matches 9 bases. The V segment lost 4 bases and the J segment 9 bases; nucleotides outside the gene matches: 12. Germline V gene data show CDR1 as SQVTM and CDR2 as ANQGSEA. CDR3 length equals 14 residues. Here the CDR3 DNA reads TGCAGCGTTGCCACAGGGGGCCAGGGTAAGGCCCAGTACTTC. This translates into CSVATGGQGKAQYF. Supplemented by reference TRBV29-1 and TRBJ2-5, the full variable domain reads SAVISQKPSRDICQRGTSLTIQCQVDSQVTMMFWYRQQPGQSLTLIATANQGSEATYESGFVIDKFPISRPNLTFSTLTVSNMSPEDSSIYLCSVATGGQGKAQYFGPGTRLLVL.

This chain uses TRBV5-6 with TRBJ1-5; a weak D match, TRBD1 (5 bases). Germline assignment: CDR1 SGHDT and CDR2 YYEEEE. Trimming pared 2 bases from V and 0 bases from J, leaving 18 bases between. CDR3 size: 18 residues. The CDR3 sequence: CASSFLAGRAGSNQPQHF. In DNA form, the CDR3 reads TGTGCCAGCAGCTTCCTCGCAGGGAGGGCTGGTAGCAATCAGCCCCAGCATTTT.

The rearrangement uses TRBV7-9 and TRBJ2-7; the D is unclear. This CDR3 has 14 amino acids. Between the trimmed V and J ends, which lost 1 base and 3 bases, there was a span of 10 bases. Looked up from germline, CDR1 is SEHNR and CDR2 is FQNEAQ (reference sequence). The CDR3 spells CASSLGLAGYEQYF. The CDR3 coding sequence is TGTGCCAGCAGCTTAGGCCTGGCTGGCTACGAGCAGTACTTC.

The rearrangement links TRBV20-1 to TRBJ1-5; D uncertain. Germline loops: CDR1 DFQATT, CDR2 SNEGSKA (reference sequence). The V end lost 0 bases, the J end lost 5 bases, and 14 bases lay between the germline ends. The CDR3 length is 15 residues. CDR3 residues: CSARDLKGSDQPQHF. In DNA form, the CDR3 reads TGCAGTGCTAGAGATTTAAAGGGTTCGGATCAGCCCCAGCATTTT.

The count of this clonotype is one. The rearrangement joins TRBV6-1 to TRBJ1-5; 7 positions match TRBD1. V lost 5 bases and J lost 1; bases outside the gene matches: 8. This CDR3 has 16 residues. Germline assignment: CDR1 MNHNS and CDR2 SASEGT. The CDR3 nucleotides are TGTGCCAGCAGTACCCAGGGGGGCAGGAGCAATCAGCCCCAGCATTTT. Translated, it gives CASSTQGGRSNQPQHF.

J is TRBJ2-2 and V is TRBV4-1; no reliable D call. Trimming shortened V by 1 base and J by 6 bases, and 9 bases separated the two germline ends. CDR1 MGHRA and CDR2 YSYEKL come from the germline V gene. CDR3 size: 14 residues. The CDR3 DNA is TGCGCCAGCAGCCAAGGTCGCGGATCCGGGGAGCTGTTTTTT. This codes for CASSQGRGSGELFF.

This clonotype has only a few counts. The chain combines TRBV7-2 with TRBJ2-7; no reliable D call. This CDR3 contains 14 residues. The V end was cut by 4 bases, the J end by 7 bases, with 17 bases between. Germline CDR1 SGHTA, CDR2 FQGNSA. The CDR3 bases are TGTGCCAGCAGCTCAGTTGCCGCCGACGCGGAGCAGTACTTC. It yields the protein CASSSVAADAEQYF.

The CDR3 nucleotides are TGCGCCAGCAGCCGGCCACCGGGACTAGCTAGAAATGAGCAGTTCTTC. It is translated as CASSRPPGLARNEQFF. V is TRBV5-1 and J is TRBJ2-1, with 9 bases aligning to TRBD2. Germline V gene lookup returns CDR1 SGHRS and CDR2 YFSETQ. Germline trimming cut 4 bases from V and 7 bases from J; bases unmatched to any gene: 12. The CDR3 contains 16 residues.

The V gene is TRBV6-1, the J gene TRBJ2-5, with D perhaps being TRBD1 or TRBD2 (5 bases each). Trimming left V 4 bases short and J 4 bases short, with 16 bases between. This CDR3 spans 15 amino acids. Germline-derived CDR1 and CDR2 are MNHNS and SASEGT. CDR3 sequence reads: CASSGGVDYVETQYF. As DNA, the CDR3 is TGTGCCAGCAGTGGAGGGGTGGATTACGTAGAGACCCAGTACTTC.

The genes are TRBV4-1 and TRBJ2-3, with TRBD2 identical over 10 bases. V lost 0 bases, J lost 3 bases, and 6 bases stayed unmatched. Germline V gene sequence: CDR1 MGHRA, CDR2 YSYEKL. The CDR3 runs 17 residues. This chain's CDR3 is CASSQESTSGATDTQYF. DNA for the CDR3: TGCGCCAGCAGCCAAGAATCAACTAGCGGGGCTACAGATACGCAGTATTTT.

In this sample, this clonotype turned up a few times. The V call is TRBV6-2 or TRBV6-3, the J call TRBJ1-1; D unresolved. V dropped 5 bases and J dropped 1 base, with 5 bases sitting between them. From germline, CDR1 is MNHEY and CDR2 SVGEGT. The CDR3 loop spans 12 amino acids. CDR3: CASSRSNTEAFF. The CDR3 DNA reads TGTGCCAGCAGTCGGTCGAACACTGAAGCTTTCTTT.

V is TRBV18 and J is TRBJ2-5; 8 bases match TRBD1. The J call may be mistaken, given a closer DNA end match to TRBJ2-7. Germline V gene lookup returns CDR1 KGHSH and CDR2 LQKENI. The CDR3 has 14 residues. Here the CDR3 DNA reads TGTGCCAGCCAGCAGGGGGCAGGGCCCTACGAGCAGTACTTC. This encodes CASQQGAGPYEQYF.

V and J are TRBV6-5 and TRBJ2-1; 9 nucleotides align to TRBD2. This CDR3 has 16 residues. Germline V CDR1 and CDR2: MNHEY, SVGAGI. Germline trimming cut 11 bases from V and 0 bases from J; bases unmatched to any gene: 11. The CDR3 DNA sequence: TGTGCCTGCGGTAGCGGGGGCCGAACCTCCTACAATGAGCAGTTCTTC. Translation gives CACGSGGRTSYNEQFF.

A remark on this clonotype: A much larger clone differs from this one at a single base, so this may be a read error. The V gene is TRBV12-3 or TRBV12-4, the J gene TRBJ1-2, with D maybe TRBD1 (5 bases). The CDR3 has 13 amino acids. Deletions cut 5 bases from V and 8 bases from J, with 15 bases between. CDR3 nucleotides: TGTGCCAGCAGTCGGGACGCCCTGACGGGCTACACCTTC. Its protein product is CASSRDALTGYTF.

This chain connects TRBV6-9 to TRBJ1-1; 9 bases agree with TRBD1. J lost 1 base, V lost 4 bases, and 7 bases had no gene match. The CDR3 length is 16 residues. Germline V lookup: CDR1 MNHGY, CDR2 SVAAGI. CDR3 DNA sequence: TGTGCCAGCAGTTCCCCCCGACAGGGGGGGAACACTGAAGCTTTCTTT. Residues: CASSSPRQGGNTEAFF.

The V gene is TRBV20-1, the J gene TRBJ2-5, with D perhaps TRBD1 or TRBD2 (5 bases each). The CDR3 totals 13 residues. Germline V gene sequence: CDR1 DFQATT, CDR2 SNEGSKA (reference sequence). V gave up 4 bases and J gave up 4 bases, with 13 bases separating them. The CDR3 loop reads CSATSGTGETQYF. The CDR3 DNA reads TGCAGTGCTACCTCCGGGACGGGAGAGACCCAGTACTTC.

This chain uses TRBV21-1 with TRBJ2-1; TRBD1 reflects the table's D call only, with no check against the DNA. TRBV21-1 is an annotated pseudogene. The CDR3 contains 15 residues. CDR3 bases: TGTGCCAGCAGCAGGGACAGGAGGTCCTACAATGAGCAGTTCTTC. Residues: CASSRDRRSYNEQFF.

This clonotype was detected a few times. The rearrangement joins TRBV29-1 to TRBJ2-3; 7 bases map to TRBD1. V shed 7 bases and J 4 bases; nucleotides not matched to a gene: 8. The CDR3 loop spans 13 amino acids. CDR1 and CDR2 from the germline V gene are SQVTM and ANQGSEA. This CDR3 reads CSGEEGAADTQYF. The CDR3 region has the DNA TGCAGCGGCGAAGAGGGGGCGGCAGATACGCAGTATTTT.

This chain connects TRBV6-6 to TRBJ1-1; D gene ambiguous. Between the trimmed V and J ends, which lost 0 bases and 11 bases, there was a span of 16 bases. Germline V gives CDR1 MNHNY, CDR2 SVGAGI (reference sequence). The CDR3 loop spans 14 amino acids. CDR3 DNA sequence: TGTGCCAGCAGTTACTCGGCGGGCGCTCCCACGGCTTTCTTT. This gives the protein CASSYSAGAPTAFF.

The V and J genes are TRBV6-6 and TRBJ1-1, with D maybe TRBD1 (6 bases). V lost 0 bases to trimming and J lost 3 bases, with 14 bases between them. This CDR3 spans 16 amino acids. Germline values: CDR1 MNHNY, CDR2 SVGAGI (reference sequence). The CDR3 nucleotides read TGTGCCAGCAGTTACTCGTCGCCAGGGGAGGACACTGAAGCTTTCTTT. Residues: CASSYSSPGEDTEAFF.

This clonotype has only a few counts. The chain links TRBV6-6 to TRBJ1-3, with unresolved D. V was cut by 6 bases and J by 0 bases, with 15 bases left in between. The CDR3 spans 16 residues. Germline CDR1 reads MNHNY; CDR2 reads SVGAGI (reference sequence). CDR3 sequence (DNA): TGTGCCAGCAGCCCTATAGGAGGGAGCTCTGGAAACACCATATATTTT. Translation: CASSPIGGSSGNTIYF.

This clonotype was detected a few times. The chain has TRBV20-1 and TRBJ2-7, with 12 bases that match TRBD1. Germline-derived CDR1 and CDR2 are DFQATT and SNEGSKA (reference sequence). With V trimmed by 4 bases and J by 7 bases, 8 bases remained unmatched. The length of the CDR3 is 14 residues. DNA of the CDR3: TGCAGTGCTACTGGGACAGGGGGCGCGGGGGAGCAGTACTTC. Residues: CSATGTGGAGEQYF.

The chain carries TRBV5-1 and TRBJ2-5; D is uncertain. The germline V and J ends were trimmed by 2 bases and 5 bases, with 7 bases remaining between them. The germline V gene has CDR1 SGHRS and CDR2 YFSETQ. This CDR3 contains 12 residues. CDR3 loop: CASSFTEETQYF. The CDR3 nucleotides read TGCGCCAGCAGCTTTACAGAGGAGACCCAGTACTTC.

The chain combines TRBV20-1 with TRBJ2-1, with 15 bases matching TRBD2. V gave up 2 bases and J gave up 9 bases; unmatched junction bases: 8. The germline V gene encodes CDR1 DFQATT and CDR2 SNEGSKA (reference sequence). The CDR3 runs 16 residues. This CDR3 reads CSARRGLAGGRGEQFF. The CDR3 nucleotides are TGCAGTGCTAGAAGGGGACTAGCGGGGGGCCGCGGTGAGCAGTTCTTC.

V and J are TRBV28 and TRBJ1-4, with D possibly matching TRBD1 (6 bases). Deletions cut 6 bases from V and 3 bases from J, with 14 bases between. CDR1 and CDR2 from the germline V gene are MDHEN and SYDVKM. The CDR3 sequence is 15 residues long. CDR3 nucleotide sequence: TGTGCCAGCAGGCCCGGGGGGCAAGCTAATGAAAAACTGTTTTTT. Its translation: CASRPGGQANEKLFF. Based on the CDR3 plus reference TRBV28 and TRBJ1-4, the full variable domain is DVKVTQSSRYLVKRTGEKVFLECVQDMDHENMFWYRQDPGLGLRLIYFSYDVKMKEKGDIPEGYSVSREKKERFSLILESASTNQTSMYLCASRPGGQANEKLFFGSGTQLSVL.

Only a few counts were recorded for this clonotype. The rearrangement links TRBV20-1 to TRBJ2-1, with D unresolved. The V end lost 6 bases, the J end lost 2 bases, and 14 bases lay between the germline ends. Germline assignment: CDR1 DFQATT and CDR2 SNEGSKA (reference sequence). CDR3 length: 14 residues. The CDR3 coding sequence is TGCAGTGCAACGGGCTCGTTCCCCTACAATGAGCAGTTCTTC. Translating gives CSATGSFPYNEQFF.

This clonotype has a single count. The chain couples TRBV5-5 to TRBJ1-6, with D uncertain. The CDR3 covers 13 residues. V lost 1 base and J lost 9, with 8 bases in between. Germline V lookup: CDR1 SGHKS, CDR2 YYEKEE (reference sequence). The CDR3 coding sequence is TGTGCCAGCAGCTTGTTACTCGGTTCACCCCTCCACTTT. It is translated as CASSLLLGSPLHF.

The genes are TRBV10-3 and TRBJ2-3, with D uncertain. V lost 0 bases and J lost 6, with 10 bases in between. The CDR3 contains 14 residues. Germline loops: CDR1 ENHRY, CDR2 SYGVKD. CDR3 region: CAISESGSRDTQYF. For the CDR3, the DNA is TGTGCCATCAGTGAGTCTGGAAGCCGTGATACGCAGTATTTT.

The V and J genes are TRBV20-1 and TRBJ2-7; 8 bases fit TRBD2. CDR1 DFQATT and CDR2 SNEGSKA come from the germline V gene (reference sequence). The V gene end was trimmed by 0 bases and the J gene end by 2 bases; junction bases not matched to a gene: 6. The CDR3 spans 15 residues. CDR3 amino acids: CSARESMRGAYEQYF. CDR3 DNA: TGCAGTGCTAGAGAAAGCATGCGGGGGGCCTACGAGCAGTACTTC.

This clonotype has just a few counts. This chain connects TRBV7-2 to TRBJ2-5; the match to TRBD2 covers 8 bases. Trimming removed 2 bases from V and 1 base from J; junction bases left unmatched: 9. This CDR3 contains 17 residues. Germline values: CDR1 SGHTA, CDR2 FQGNSA. This CDR3 is CASSLIRVSGVQETQYF. The CDR3 nucleotides are TGTGCCAGCAGCTTAATTAGGGTTAGCGGGGTCCAAGAGACCCAGTACTTC. The full variable domain, its missing parts supplied by reference TRBV7-2 and TRBJ2-5, is GAGVSQSPSNKVTEKGKDVELRCDPISGHTALYWYRQSLGQGLEFLIYFQGNSAPDKSGLPSDRFSAERTGGSVSTLTIQRTQQEDSAVYLCASSLIRVSGVQETQYFGPGTRLLVL.

This sequence joins TRBV5-4 and TRBJ2-7; D gene uncertain. This CDR3 contains 14 residues. Trimming pared 0 bases from V and 5 bases from J, leaving 12 bases between. Germline V gene lookup returns CDR1 SGHNT and CDR2 YYREEE (reference sequence). CDR3: CASSLDSSSNEQYF. In nucleotides, the CDR3 is TGTGCCAGCAGCTTGGACTCCTCTTCCAACGAGCAGTACTTC.

This rearrangement joins TRBV20-1 to TRBJ1-1; 7 bases are shared with TRBD1. Germline CDR1 is DFQATT and CDR2 is SNEGSKA (reference sequence). V was pared by 3 bases and J by 3 bases, with 7 bases of the junction left unmatched. The CDR3 totals 14 residues. The CDR3 region is CSASGYDRDTEAFF. CDR3 DNA sequence: TGCAGTGCTAGCGGGTATGACAGGGACACTGAAGCTTTCTTT.